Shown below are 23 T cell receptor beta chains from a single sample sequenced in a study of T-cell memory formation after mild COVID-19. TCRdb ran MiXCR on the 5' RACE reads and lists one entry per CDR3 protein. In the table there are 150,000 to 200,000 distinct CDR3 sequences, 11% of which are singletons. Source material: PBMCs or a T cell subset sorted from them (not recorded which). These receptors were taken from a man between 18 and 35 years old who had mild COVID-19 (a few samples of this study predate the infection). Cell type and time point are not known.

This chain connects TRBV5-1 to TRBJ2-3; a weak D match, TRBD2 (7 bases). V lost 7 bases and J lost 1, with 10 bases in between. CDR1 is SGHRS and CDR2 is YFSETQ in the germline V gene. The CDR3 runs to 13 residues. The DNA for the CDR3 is TGCGCCAGCTGGGGGGGCGGCACAGATACGCAGTATTTT. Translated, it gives CASWGGGTDTQYF.

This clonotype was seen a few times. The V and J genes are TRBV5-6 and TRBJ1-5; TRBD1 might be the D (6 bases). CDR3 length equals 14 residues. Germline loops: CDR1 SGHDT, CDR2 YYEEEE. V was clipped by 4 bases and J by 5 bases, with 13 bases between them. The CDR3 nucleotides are TGTGCCAGCAGCCAGGGGCAGAGTTATCAGCCCCAGCATTTT. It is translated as CASSQGQSYQPQHF.

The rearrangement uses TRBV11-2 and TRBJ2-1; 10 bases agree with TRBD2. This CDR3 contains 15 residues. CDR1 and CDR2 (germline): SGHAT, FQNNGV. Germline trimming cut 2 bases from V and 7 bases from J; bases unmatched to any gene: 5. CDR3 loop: CASSLRLAGRNEQFF. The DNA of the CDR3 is TGTGCCAGCAGCTTACGACTAGCGGGCCGGAATGAGCAGTTCTTC.

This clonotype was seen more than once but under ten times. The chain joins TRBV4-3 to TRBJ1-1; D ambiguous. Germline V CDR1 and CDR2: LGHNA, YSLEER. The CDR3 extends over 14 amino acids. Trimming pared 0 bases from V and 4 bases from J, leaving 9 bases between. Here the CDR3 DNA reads TGCGCCAGCAGCCAAGATGCGGGAGGCACTGAAGCTTTCTTT. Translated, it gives CASSQDAGGTEAFF.

In nucleotides, the CDR3 is TGTGCCAGCAGCTTAACAGGGGGCTTGAACACTGAAGCTTTCTTT. Translating it yields CASSLTGGLNTEAFF. The chain couples TRBV7-9 to TRBJ1-1, with 9 bases aligning to TRBD1. CDR3 length equals 15 residues. Germline CDR1 is SEHNR and CDR2 is FQNEAQ (reference sequence). The V segment lost 2 bases and the J segment 0 bases; nucleotides outside the gene matches: 1.

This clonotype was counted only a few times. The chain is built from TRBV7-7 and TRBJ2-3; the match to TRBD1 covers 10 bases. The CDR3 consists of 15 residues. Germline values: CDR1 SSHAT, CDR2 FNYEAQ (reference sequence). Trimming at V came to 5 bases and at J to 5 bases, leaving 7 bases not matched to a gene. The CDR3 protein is CASSLGTGVGDTQYF. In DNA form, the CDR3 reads TGTGCCAGCAGCCTCGGGACAGGGGTAGGAGATACGCAGTATTTT.

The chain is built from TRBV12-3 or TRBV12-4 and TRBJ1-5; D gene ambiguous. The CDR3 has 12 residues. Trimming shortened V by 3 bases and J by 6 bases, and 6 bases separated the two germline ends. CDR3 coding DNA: TGTGCCAGCAGTTTGGGGAGTCAGCCCCAGCATTTT. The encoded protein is CASSLGSQPQHF.

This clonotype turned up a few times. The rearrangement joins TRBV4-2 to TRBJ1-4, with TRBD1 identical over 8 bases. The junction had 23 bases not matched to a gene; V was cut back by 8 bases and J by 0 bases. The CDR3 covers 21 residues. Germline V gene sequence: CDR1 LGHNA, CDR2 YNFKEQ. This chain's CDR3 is CASLDWTGQVIGVTTNEKLFF. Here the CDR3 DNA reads TGTGCCAGCCTCGACTGGACGGGACAGGTGATTGGTGTGACAACTAATGAAAAACTGTTTTTT.

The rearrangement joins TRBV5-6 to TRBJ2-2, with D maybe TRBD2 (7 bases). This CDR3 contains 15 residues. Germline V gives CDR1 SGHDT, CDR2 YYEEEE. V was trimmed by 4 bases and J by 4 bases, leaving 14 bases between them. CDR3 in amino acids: CASSSRGAPTGELFF. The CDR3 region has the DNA TGTGCCAGCAGCAGCCGGGGGGCACCCACCGGGGAGCTGTTTTTT.

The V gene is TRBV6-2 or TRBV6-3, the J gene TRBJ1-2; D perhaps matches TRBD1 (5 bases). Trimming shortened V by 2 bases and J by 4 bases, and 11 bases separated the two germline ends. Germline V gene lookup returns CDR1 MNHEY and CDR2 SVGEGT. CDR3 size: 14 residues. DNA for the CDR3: TGTGCCAGCAGTTACCCGTACAGGAGCTATGGCTACACCTTC. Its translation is CASSYPYRSYGYTF.

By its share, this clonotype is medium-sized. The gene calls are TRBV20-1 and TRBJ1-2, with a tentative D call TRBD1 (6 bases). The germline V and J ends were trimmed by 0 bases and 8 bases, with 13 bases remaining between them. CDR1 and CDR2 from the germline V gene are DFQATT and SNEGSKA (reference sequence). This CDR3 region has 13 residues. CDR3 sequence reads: CSARDSGGLGYTF. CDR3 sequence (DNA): TGCAGTGCTAGAGATTCCGGGGGCCTCGGCTACACCTTC.

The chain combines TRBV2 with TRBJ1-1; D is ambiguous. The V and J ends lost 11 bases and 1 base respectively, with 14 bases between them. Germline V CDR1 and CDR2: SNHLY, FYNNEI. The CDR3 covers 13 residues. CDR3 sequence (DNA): TGTGCCTCTAAGGCGGCGAGGAACACTGAAGCTTTCTTT. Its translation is CASKAARNTEAFF.

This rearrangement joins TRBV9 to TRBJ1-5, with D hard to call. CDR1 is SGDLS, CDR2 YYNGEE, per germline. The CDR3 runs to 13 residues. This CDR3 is CASAEDSNQPQHF. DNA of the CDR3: TGTGCAAGCGCAGAGGATAGCAATCAGCCCCAGCATTTT.

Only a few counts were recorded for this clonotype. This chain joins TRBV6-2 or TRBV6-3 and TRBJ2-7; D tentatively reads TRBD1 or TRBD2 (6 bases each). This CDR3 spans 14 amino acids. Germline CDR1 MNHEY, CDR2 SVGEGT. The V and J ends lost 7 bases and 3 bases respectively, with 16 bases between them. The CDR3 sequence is CASTKGGGHYEQYF. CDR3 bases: TGTGCCAGCACCAAAGGGGGAGGTCACTACGAGCAGTACTTC.

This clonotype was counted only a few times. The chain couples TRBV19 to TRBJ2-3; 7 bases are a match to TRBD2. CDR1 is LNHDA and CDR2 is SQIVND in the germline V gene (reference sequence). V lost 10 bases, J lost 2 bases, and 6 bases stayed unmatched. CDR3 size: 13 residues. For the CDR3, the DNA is TGTGCCACCAAGCGACTAGCCACAGATACGCAGTATTTT. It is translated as CATKRLATDTQYF.

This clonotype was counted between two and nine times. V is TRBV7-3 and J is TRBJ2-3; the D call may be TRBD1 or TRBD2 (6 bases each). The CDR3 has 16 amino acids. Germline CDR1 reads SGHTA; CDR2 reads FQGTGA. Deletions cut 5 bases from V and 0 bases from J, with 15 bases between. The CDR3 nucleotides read TGTGCCAGCAGCCCACCAGGAGGGGGAAGCACAGATACGCAGTATTTT. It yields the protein CASSPPGGGSTDTQYF.

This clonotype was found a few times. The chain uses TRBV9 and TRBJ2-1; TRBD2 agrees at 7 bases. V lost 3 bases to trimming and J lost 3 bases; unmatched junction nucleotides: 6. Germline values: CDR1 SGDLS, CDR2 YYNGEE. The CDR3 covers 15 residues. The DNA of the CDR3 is TGTGCCAGCAGCGAACGGGGGGACCTCTACAATGAGCAGTTCTTC. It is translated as CASSERGDLYNEQFF.

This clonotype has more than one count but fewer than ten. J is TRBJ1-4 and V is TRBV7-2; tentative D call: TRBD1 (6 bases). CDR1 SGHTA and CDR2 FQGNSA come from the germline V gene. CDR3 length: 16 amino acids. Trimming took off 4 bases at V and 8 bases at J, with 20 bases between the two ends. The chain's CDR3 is CASSSYSGGREEKLFF. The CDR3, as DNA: TGTGCCAGCAGCTCCTATTCGGGGGGCCGGGAAGAAAAACTGTTTTTT.

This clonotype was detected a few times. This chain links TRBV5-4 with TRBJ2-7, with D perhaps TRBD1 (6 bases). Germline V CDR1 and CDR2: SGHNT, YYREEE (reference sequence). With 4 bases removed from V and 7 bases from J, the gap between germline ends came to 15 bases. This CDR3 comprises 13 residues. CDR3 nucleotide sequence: TGTGCCAGCAGCCAGTTCTCCGGGACAGAGCAGTACGTC. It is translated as CASSQFSGTEQYV.

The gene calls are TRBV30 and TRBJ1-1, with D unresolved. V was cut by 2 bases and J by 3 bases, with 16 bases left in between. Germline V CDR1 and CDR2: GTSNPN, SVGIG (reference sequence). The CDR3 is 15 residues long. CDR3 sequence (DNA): TGTGCCTGGAGTTGGGCTCCCAGACACGACACTGAAGCTTTCTTT. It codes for CAWSWAPRHDTEAFF. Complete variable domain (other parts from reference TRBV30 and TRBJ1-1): SQTIHQWPATLVQPVGSPLSLECTVEGTSNPNLYWYRQAAGRGLQLLFYSVGIGQISSEVPQNLSASRPQDRQFILSSKKLLLSDSGFYLCAWSWAPRHDTEAFFGQGTRLTVV.

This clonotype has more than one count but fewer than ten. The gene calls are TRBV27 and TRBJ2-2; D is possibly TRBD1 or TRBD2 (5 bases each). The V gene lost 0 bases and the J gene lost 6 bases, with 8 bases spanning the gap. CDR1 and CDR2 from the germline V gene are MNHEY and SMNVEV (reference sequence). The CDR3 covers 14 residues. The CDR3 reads CASSLSLGAGELFF. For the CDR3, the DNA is TGTGCCAGCAGTTTATCGTTGGGGGCCGGGGAGCTGTTTTTT.

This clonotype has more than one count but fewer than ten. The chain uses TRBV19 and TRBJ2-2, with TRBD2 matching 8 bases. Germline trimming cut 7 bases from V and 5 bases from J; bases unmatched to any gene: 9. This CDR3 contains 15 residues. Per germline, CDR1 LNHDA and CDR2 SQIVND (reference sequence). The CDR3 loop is CASNAGTRSTGELFF. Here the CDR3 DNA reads TGTGCCAGTAACGCCGGGACTAGATCGACCGGGGAGCTGTTTTTT.

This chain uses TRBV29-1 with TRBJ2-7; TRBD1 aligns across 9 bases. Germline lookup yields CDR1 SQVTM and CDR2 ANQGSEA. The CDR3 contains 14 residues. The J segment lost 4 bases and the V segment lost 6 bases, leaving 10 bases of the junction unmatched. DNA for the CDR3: TGCAGCGTGGGGACCGGGACAGGGAGGTACGAGCAGTACTTC. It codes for CSVGTGTGRYEQYF.